This T cell receptor beta chain was profiled in a study of shared clonotypes between healthy human individuals. Regarding the study as a whole: How much donors shared clonotypes was expected to be affected by sequencing depth.

The germline CDR1 and CDR2 sequences are SNHLY and FYNNEI. V dropped 7 bases and J dropped 5; count of bases not matched to a gene: 13. This CDR3 contains 15 residues. About this clone itself: Its antigen is still unknown.

Produced via immunoSEQ multiplex PCR; TCRdb's table is partial and in-frame only. The data hold some 2,500,000 clones, with roughly 93% observed a single time. This receptor was taken from a man between 18 and 29 years old in good health. Some clones in this sample may be carry-over from other donors' samples. The sample was naive CD4+ T cells from PBMCs. Subset in this sample: CD45RA+ positively selected. This chain joins TRBV2 and TRBJ2-7; 8 bases map to TRBD2. The CDR3: CASKKLSGGAHEQYF. Here the CDR3 DNA reads TGTGCCAGCAAAAAACTAAGCGGGGGAGCCCACGAGCAGTACTTC. The full variable domain, with the rest looked up from reference TRBV2 and TRBJ2-7, is EPEVTQTPSHQVTQMGQEVILRCVPISNHLYFYWYRQILGQKVEFLVSFYNNEISEKSEIFDDQFSVERPDGSNFTLKIRSTKLEDSAMYFCASKKLSGGAHEQYFGPGTRLTVT.